This T cell receptor (beta chain) was sequenced in a study of blood T cell repertoires in COVID-19. Whole-study context: Samples representing acute and convalescent COVID-19 were sourced from the United States, Italy and Spain. The analysed material was cDNA or gDNA that came from T cells, B-cell-depleted T cells, or PBMCs.

In the authors' workflow: Amplification of reference gene primers provided the estimated nucleated cell counts. Profiled with immunoSEQ multiplex PCR; TCRdb holds only in-frame clones, not every one. V and J calls and clone size are as listed in that table; D and trimming were resolved from the DNA. The sample has about 140,000 clones; 85% to 90% are singletons. Germline assignment: CDR1 MNHEY and CDR2 SMNVEV (reference sequence). CDR3 length equals 14 residues. Trimming shortened V by 5 bases and J by 7 bases, and 17 bases separated the two germline ends. Only a few counts were recorded for this clone.

Sequenced: peripheral blood. The sequence derives from a woman between 55 and 75 years old with acute or convalescent COVID-19. The chain recombines TRBV27 with TRBJ2-5, with a tentative D call TRBD1 (6 bases). The CDR3 nucleotides are TGTGCCAGCAGTACCCCGACAGGATTAGGGACCCAGTACTTC. Its translation is CASSTPTGLGTQYF.